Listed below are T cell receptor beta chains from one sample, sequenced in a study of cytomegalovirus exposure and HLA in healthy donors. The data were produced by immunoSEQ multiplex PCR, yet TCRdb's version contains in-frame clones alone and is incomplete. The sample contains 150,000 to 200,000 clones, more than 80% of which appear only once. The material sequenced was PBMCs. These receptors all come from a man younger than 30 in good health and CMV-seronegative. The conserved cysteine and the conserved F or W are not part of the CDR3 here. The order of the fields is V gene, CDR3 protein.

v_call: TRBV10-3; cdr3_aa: AISEAGTSYNEQF
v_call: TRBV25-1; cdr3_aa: ASSATRGRDSPLH
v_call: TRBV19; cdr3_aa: ASRADRARADTQY
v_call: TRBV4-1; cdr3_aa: ASSQRDSVLMNTEAF
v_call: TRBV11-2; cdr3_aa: ASSLDRGYGYT
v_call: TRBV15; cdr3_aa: ATSRDTYGYT
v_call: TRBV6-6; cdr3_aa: ASSYSQGMGNTIY
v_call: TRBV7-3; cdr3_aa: ASSASGNTEAF
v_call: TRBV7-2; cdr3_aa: ASSPSGGVEKLF
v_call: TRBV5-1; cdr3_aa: ASSLFPGGAYEQY
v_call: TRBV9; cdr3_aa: ASSVRTGGGVDETQY
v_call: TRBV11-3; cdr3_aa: ASSLVGSSTGELF
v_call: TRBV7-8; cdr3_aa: ASSLARTVSYEQY
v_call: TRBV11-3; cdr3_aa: ASSSGLHSGANVLT